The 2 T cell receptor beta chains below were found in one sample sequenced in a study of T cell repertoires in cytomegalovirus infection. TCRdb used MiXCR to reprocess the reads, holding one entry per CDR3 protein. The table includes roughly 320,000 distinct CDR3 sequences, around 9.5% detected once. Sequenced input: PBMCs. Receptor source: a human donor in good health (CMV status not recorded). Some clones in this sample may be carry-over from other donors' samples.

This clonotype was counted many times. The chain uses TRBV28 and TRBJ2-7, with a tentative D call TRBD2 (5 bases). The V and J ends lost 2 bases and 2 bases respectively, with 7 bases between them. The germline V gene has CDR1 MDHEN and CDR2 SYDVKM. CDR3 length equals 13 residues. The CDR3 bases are TGTGCCAGCAGTTTACGGACTGCCTACGAGCAGTACTTC. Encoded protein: CASSLRTAYEQYF.

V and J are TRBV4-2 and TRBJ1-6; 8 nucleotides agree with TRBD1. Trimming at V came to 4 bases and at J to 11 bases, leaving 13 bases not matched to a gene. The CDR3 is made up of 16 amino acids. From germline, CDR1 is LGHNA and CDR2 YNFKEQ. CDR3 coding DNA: TGTGCCAGCAGCCCGGGAGGCAGGGGGCTTATTACACCCCTCCACTTT. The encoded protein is CASSPGGRGLITPLHF.